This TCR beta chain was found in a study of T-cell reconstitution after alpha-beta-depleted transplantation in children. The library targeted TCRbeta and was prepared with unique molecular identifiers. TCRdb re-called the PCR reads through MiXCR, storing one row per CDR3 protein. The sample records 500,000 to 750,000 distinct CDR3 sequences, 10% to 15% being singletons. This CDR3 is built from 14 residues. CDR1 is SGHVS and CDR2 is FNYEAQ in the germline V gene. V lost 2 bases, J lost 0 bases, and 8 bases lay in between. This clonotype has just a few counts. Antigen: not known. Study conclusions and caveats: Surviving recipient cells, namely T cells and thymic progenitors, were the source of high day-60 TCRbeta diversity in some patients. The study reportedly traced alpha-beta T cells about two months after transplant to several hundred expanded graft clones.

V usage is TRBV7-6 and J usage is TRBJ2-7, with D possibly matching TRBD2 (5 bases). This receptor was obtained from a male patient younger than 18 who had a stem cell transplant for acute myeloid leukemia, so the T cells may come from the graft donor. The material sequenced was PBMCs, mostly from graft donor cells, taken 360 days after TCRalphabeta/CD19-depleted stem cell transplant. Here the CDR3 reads CASSLRTYSYEQYF. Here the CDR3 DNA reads TGTGCCAGCAGCTTAAGGACTTACTCCTACGAGCAGTACTTC.